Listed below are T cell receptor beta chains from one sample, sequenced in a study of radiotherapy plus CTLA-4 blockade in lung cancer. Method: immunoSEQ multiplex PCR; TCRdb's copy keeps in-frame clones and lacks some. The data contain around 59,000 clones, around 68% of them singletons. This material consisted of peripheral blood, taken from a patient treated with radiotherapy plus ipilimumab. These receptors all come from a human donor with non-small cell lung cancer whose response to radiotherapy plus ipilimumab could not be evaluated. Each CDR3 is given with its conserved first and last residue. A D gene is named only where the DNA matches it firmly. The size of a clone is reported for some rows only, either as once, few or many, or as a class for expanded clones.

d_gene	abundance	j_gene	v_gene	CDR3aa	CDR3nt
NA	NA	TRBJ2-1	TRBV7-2	CASSREGQQIEQFF	TGTGCCAGCAGCCGAGAGGGACAACAGATTGAGCAGTTCTTC
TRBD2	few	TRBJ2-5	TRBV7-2	CASSLRASGGAETQYF	TGTGCCAGCAGCTTAAGGGCTAGCGGGGGGGCAGAGACCCAGTACTTC
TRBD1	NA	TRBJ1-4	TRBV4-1	CASSRDRTTNEKLFF	TGCGCCAGCAGCCGGGACAGAACAACTAATGAAAAACTGTTTTTT
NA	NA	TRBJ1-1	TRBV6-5	CASSYSRKGMNTEAFF	TGTGCCAGCAGTTATTCGCGGAAGGGGATGAACACTGAAGCTTTCTTT
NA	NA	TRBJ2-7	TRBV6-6	CASSYAPPGSYEQYF	TGTGCCAGCAGTTACGCCCCCCCCGGCTCCTACGAGCAGTACTTC
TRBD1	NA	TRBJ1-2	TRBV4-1	CASSPRPTGGYGYTF	TGCGCCAGCAGCCCTAGACCAACAGGGGGCTATGGCTACACCTTC
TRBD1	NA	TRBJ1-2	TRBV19	CASSINRGQGYGYTF	TGTGCCAGTAGTATTAACCGCGGACAGGGCTATGGCTACACCTTC
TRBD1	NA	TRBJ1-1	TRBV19	CASSPGTGGLNTEAFF	TGTGCCAGTAGTCCCGGGACAGGGGGCTTGAACACTGAAGCTTTCTTT
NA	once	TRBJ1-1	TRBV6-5	CASSRWDSTNTEAFF	TGTGCCAGCAGTAGATGGGACTCAACGAACACTGAAGCTTTCTTT
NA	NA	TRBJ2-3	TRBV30	CAWRVRDTDTQYF	TGTGCCTGGAGGGTCAGGGATACAGATACGCAGTATTTT
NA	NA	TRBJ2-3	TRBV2	CASDKSIGGAFGTDTQYF	TGTGCCAGCGATAAATCGATAGGGGGGGCATTCGGCACAGATACGCAGTATTTT
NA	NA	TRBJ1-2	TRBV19	CASSDPGMSRYGYTF	TGTGCCAGTAGTGACCCCGGGATGTCGCGGTATGGCTACACCTTC
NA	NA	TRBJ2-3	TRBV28	CASSFGLAQDTQYF	TGTGCCAGCAGTTTTGGGCTAGCACAAGATACGCAGTATTTT
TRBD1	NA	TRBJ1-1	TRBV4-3	CASSRDRGPSEAFF	TGCGCCAGCAGCCGGGACAGGGGGCCGTCTGAAGCTTTCTTT
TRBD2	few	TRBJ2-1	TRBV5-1	CASSEDGTSGSNEQFF	TGCGCCAGCAGCGAGGACGGGACTAGCGGCAGCAATGAGCAGTTCTTC
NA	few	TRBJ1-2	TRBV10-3	CAIGGRDNYGYTF	TGTGCCATCGGGGGCAGGGACAACTATGGCTACACCTTC
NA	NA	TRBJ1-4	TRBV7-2	CASSLASLNEKLFF	TGTGCCAGCAGCTTAGCCAGTCTTAATGAAAAACTGTTTTTT
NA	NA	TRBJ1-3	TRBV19	CASKNFGNTIYF	TGTGCCAGTAAAAACTTTGGAAACACCATATATTTT
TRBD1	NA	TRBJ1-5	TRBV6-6	CASSYGGTAQPQHF	TGTGCCAGCAGTTACGGTGGGACAGCTCAGCCCCAGCATTTT
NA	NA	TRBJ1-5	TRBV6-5	CASSEPGYNQPQHF	TGTGCCAGCAGTGAACCCGGGTACAATCAGCCCCAGCATTTT
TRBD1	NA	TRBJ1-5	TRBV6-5	CASTDRAYQPQHF	TGTGCCAGCACCGACAGGGCGTATCAGCCCCAGCATTTT
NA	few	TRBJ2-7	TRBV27	CASSDWRAGRSYEQYF	TGTGCCAGCAGCGACTGGAGGGCGGGGAGGTCCTACGAGCAGTACTTC
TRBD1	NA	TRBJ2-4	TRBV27	CASTSLQGAKNIQYF	TGTGCCAGCACATCCCTACAGGGGGCCAAAAACATTCAGTACTTC
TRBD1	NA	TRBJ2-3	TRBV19	CASSNRQGLADTQYF	TGTGCCAGTAGTAACCGACAGGGGTTGGCAGATACGCAGTATTTT
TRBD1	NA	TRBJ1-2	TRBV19	CASSARTGGAGYGYTF	TGTGCCAGTAGTGCCCGGACAGGGGGCGCGGGCTATGGCTACACCTTC
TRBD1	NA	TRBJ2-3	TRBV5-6	CASSLSGRGQDTQYF	TGTGCCAGCAGCTTGTCCGGCAGGGGGCAAGATACGCAGTATTTT
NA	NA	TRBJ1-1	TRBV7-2	CASSPRGSYMNTEAFF	TGTGCCAGCAGCCCCCGGGGGTCTTACATGAACACTGAAGCTTTCTTT
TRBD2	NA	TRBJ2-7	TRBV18	CASSPGLAATYEQYF	TGTGCCAGCTCACCAGGGCTAGCGGCCACCTACGAGCAGTACTTC
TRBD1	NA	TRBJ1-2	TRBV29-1	CSVYTGAGNYGYTF	TGCAGCGTGTATACAGGGGCTGGAAACTATGGCTACACCTTC
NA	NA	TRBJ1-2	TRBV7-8	CASSPRTVSPYGYTF	TGTGCCAGCAGCCCCCGGACAGTTTCTCCCTATGGCTACACCTTC
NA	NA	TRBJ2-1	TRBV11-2	CASSPRAPQPVVSYNEQFF	TGTGCCAGCAGCCCCAGGGCCCCTCAGCCCGTGGTTTCCTACAATGAGCAGTTCTTC
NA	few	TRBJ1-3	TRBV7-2	CASSLYSSNSGNTIYF	TGTGCCAGCAGCTTATATAGCAGCAACTCTGGAAACACCATATATTTT
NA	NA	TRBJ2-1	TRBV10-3	CAIGDTEEHYNEQFF	TGTGCCATCGGGGACACAGAGGAACATTACAATGAGCAGTTCTTC
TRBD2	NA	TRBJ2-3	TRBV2	CAGLSGGAADTQYF	TGTGCCGGCCTTAGCGGGGGGGCTGCAGATACGCAGTATTTT
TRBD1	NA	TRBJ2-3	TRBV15	CATGRTGVADTQYF	TGTGCCACGGGCCGCACAGGGGTGGCCGATACGCAGTATTTT
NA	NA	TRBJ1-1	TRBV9	CASSPPGNTEAFF	TGTGCCAGCAGCCCCCCCGGGAACACTGAAGCTTTCTTT
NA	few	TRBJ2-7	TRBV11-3	CASSFGSRYEQYF	TGTGCCAGCAGCTTCGGTTCCCGGTACGAGCAGTACTTC
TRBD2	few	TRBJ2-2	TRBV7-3	CASSLLAGGPLFTGELFF	TGTGCCAGCAGCTTACTAGCGGGGGGGCCACTTTTCACCGGGGAGCTGTTTTTT
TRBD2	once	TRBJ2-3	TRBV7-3	CASSPGLVPDTQYF	TGTGCCAGCAGCCCCGGACTAGTTCCAGATACGCAGTATTTT